The 8 T cell receptor beta chains reported below all come from one sample, sequenced in a study of T cell clonotyping in hematopoietic cell transplantation (dated by TCRdb to the early 2020s). The library was prepared using the immunoSEQ multiplex PCR assay. This immuneACCESS table, as held by TCRdb, lists in-frame sequences with V and J called but not all clones. Of the missing ones, under half trace to an unresolved V gene in checked studies; the others have no known cause. In this sample the table shows about 27,000 clones, around 95% of which occur a single time. 1.3% to 1.5% of the sample is held by the ten biggest clonotypes. Sequencing used peripheral blood mononuclear cells. The receptors were gathered from a man over 45 in good health. Some clones in this sample may be carry-over from other donors' samples.

As DNA, the CDR3 is TGTGCCAGTACCGATTGGACTGAAGCTTTCTTT. Its translation: CASTDWTEAFF. The rearrangement links TRBV19 to TRBJ1-1; the D is unclear. This CDR3 region has 11 residues. Germline values: CDR1 LNHDA, CDR2 SQIVND (reference sequence). Trimming left V 7 bases short and J 5 bases short, with 8 bases between.

The chain couples TRBV7-7 to TRBJ2-2; D not resolved. The CDR3 sequence is 15 residues long. The V gene lost 4 bases and the J gene lost 2 bases, with 11 bases spanning the gap. Germline loops: CDR1 SSHAT, CDR2 FNYEAQ (reference sequence). The CDR3 region has the DNA TGTGCCAGCAGCTCCCGTGGGCTAAACACCGGGGAGCTGTTTTTT. This gives the protein CASSSRGLNTGELFF. The full variable domain, completed using reference TRBV7-7 and TRBJ2-2, is GAGVSQSPRYKVTKRGQDVTLRCDPISSHATLYWYQQALGQGPEFLTYFNYEAQPDKSGLPSDRFSAERPEGSISTLTIQRTEQRDSAMYRCASSSRGLNTGELFFGEGSRLTVL.

The chain links TRBV4-3 to TRBJ1-5; D not certain. Between the trimmed V and J ends, which lost 4 bases and 2 bases, there was a span of 6 bases. Looked up from germline, CDR1 is LGHNA and CDR2 is YSLEER. The CDR3 spans 13 residues. The CDR3, as DNA: TGCGCCAGCAGCCCCCACCGCAATCAGCCCCAGCATTTT. Protein product: CASSPHRNQPQHF.

This chain uses TRBV6-5 with TRBJ1-6; TRBD1 is a possible D gene (5 bases). CDR1 is MNHEY, CDR2 SVGAGI, per germline. Trimming pared 8 bases from V and 7 bases from J, leaving 15 bases between. CDR3 length: 14 amino acids. CDR3 nucleotide sequence: TGTGCCAGCCACTATGACAGCTCCAATTCACCCCTCCACTTT. Residues: CASHYDSSNSPLHF.

The gene calls are TRBV6-5 and TRBJ2-7; perhaps TRBD1 as D (5 bases). Germline V gives CDR1 MNHEY, CDR2 SVGAGI. Trimming shortened V by 5 bases and J by 3 bases, and 14 bases separated the two germline ends. The CDR3 extends over 14 amino acids. The DNA of the CDR3 is TGTGCCAGCAGTACATCCTCTACAGGCTACGAGCAGTACTTC. Translating it yields CASSTSSTGYEQYF.

The chain couples TRBV7-8 to TRBJ2-1, with D possibly matching TRBD1 (5 bases). The CDR3 loop spans 12 amino acids. The germline V gene encodes CDR1 SGHVS and CDR2 FQNEAQ. Trimming left V 5 bases short and J 8 bases short, with 10 bases between. CDR3 sequence (DNA): TGTGCCAGCAGCGTGGGGCTGGATGAGCAGTTCTTC. It encodes CASSVGLDEQFF.

This clone was observed once. V is TRBV28 and J is TRBJ2-7; D remains unclear. Germline CDR1 MDHEN, CDR2 SYDVKM. CDR3 size: 14 residues. Trimming cost V 3 bases and J 6 bases, with 15 bases left between them. The CDR3: CASSLATLSREQYF. In DNA, the CDR3 is TGTGCCAGCAGTTTGGCCACTCTTAGCCGCGAGCAGTACTTC.

The chain couples TRBV15 to TRBJ1-5, with D possibly being TRBD1 (6 bases). The CDR3 length is 15 residues. Per the germline V gene, CDR1 is LNHNV and CDR2 is YYDKDF (reference sequence). V was trimmed by 3 bases and J by 4 bases, leaving 13 bases between them. The DNA of the CDR3 is TGTGCCACCAGCAGCAGGACAGCCGGGAATCAGCCCCAGCATTTT. It translates to CATSSRTAGNQPQHF. The full variable domain, its missing parts supplied by reference TRBV15 and TRBJ1-5, is DAMVIQNPRYQVTQFGKPVTLSCSQTLNHNVMYWYQQKSSQAPKLLFHYYDKDFNNEADTPDNFQSRRPNTSFCFLDIRSPGLGDTAMYLCATSSRTAGNQPQHFGDGTRLSIL.